The source of this T cell receptor beta chain is a study of a mutant IDH1 vaccine in newly diagnosed glioma. As for the study in general: Either 4-6 weeks after radiotherapy alone or alongside temozolomide, vaccination was begun.

The time point is: week 5, during vaccination. Vaccination used 300 ug of mutant IDH1 20-mer peptide per dose, with topical imiquimod. Germline CDR1 is ENHRY and CDR2 is SYGVKD. V lost 6 bases, J lost 8 bases, and 4 bases stayed unmatched. This CDR3 is 12 amino acids long. As to this clone: Its antigen remains unknown.

The repertoire was sequenced with immunoSEQ multiplex PCR; TCRdb's copy has only in-frame clones and lacks some. In the table there are about 26,000 clones, roughly 84% of which are singletons. Source: PBMCs, taken from a glioma patient whose treatment included an IDH1 peptide vaccine. The chain employs TRBV10-3 and TRBJ1-2; 9 bases line up with TRBD1. This clonotype was sampled from a man between 35 and 55 years old with glioma. Some clones in this sample may be carry-over from other donors' samples. DNA for the CDR3: TGTGCCATCAGGACAGGGGGTGGAGGCTACACCTTC. Its protein is CAIRTGGGGYTF.